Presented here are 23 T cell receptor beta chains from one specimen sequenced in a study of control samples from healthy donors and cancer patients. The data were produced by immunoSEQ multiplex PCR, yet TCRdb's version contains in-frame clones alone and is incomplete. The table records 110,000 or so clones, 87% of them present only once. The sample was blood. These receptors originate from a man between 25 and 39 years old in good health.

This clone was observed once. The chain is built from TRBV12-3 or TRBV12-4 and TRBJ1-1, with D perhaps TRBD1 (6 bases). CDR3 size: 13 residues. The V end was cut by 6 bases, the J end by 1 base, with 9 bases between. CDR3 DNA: TGTGCCAGCAGCAGGGGACCGAACACTGAAGCTTTCTTT. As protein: CASSRGPNTEAFF.

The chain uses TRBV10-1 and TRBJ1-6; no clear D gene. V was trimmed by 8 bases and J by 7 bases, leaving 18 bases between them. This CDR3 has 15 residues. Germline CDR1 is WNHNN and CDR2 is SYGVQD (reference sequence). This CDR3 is CASYPPEGQNSPLHF. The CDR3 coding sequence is TGCGCCAGCTACCCCCCCGAAGGGCAGAATTCACCCCTCCACTTT.

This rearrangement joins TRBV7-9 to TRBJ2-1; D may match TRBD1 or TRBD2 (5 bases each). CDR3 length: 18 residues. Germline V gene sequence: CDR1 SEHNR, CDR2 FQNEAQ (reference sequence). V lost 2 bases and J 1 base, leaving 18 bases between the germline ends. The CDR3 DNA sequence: TGTGCCAGCAGCTTACGAGACAGAGGGCAGGGATCCTACAATGAGCAGTTCTTC. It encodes CASSLRDRGQGSYNEQFF.

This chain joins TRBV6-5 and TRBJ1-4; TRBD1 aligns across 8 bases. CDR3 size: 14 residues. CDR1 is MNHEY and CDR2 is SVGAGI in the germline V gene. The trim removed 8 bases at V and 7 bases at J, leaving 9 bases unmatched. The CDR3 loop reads CASSLAGQGEKLFF. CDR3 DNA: TGTGCCAGCTCCCTCGCAGGACAGGGTGAAAAACTGTTTTTT.

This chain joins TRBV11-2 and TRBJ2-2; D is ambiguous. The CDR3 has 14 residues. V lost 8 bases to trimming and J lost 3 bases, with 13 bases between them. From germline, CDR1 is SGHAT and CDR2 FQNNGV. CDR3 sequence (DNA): TGTGCCAGCGCCCTACCCCTGGACACCGGGGAGCTGTTTTTT. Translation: CASALPLDTGELFF.

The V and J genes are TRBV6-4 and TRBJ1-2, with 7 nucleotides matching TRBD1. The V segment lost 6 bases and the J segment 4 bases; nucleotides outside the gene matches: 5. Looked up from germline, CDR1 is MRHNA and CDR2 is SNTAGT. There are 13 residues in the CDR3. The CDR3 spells CASRAGQSYGYTF. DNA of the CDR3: TGTGCCAGCAGAGCGGGACAGAGCTATGGCTACACCTTC.

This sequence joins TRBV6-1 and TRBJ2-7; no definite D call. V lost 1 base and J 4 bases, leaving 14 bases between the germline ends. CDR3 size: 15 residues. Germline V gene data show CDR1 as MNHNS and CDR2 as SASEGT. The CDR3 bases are TGTGCCAGCAGTGAAGGAAGGAACTTGCGATACGAGCAGTACGTC. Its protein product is CASSEGRNLRYEQYV.

The CDR3: CASNPGTSSYEQYF. The CDR3 coding sequence is TGTGCCAGCAACCCCGGGACCTCGTCCTACGAGCAGTACTTC. This chain links TRBV5-6 with TRBJ2-7; D is perhaps TRBD1 or TRBD2 (5 bases each). The CDR3 runs to 14 residues. CDR1 and CDR2 from the germline V gene are SGHDT and YYEEEE. V shed 6 bases and J shed 1 base, with 14 bases lying between them.

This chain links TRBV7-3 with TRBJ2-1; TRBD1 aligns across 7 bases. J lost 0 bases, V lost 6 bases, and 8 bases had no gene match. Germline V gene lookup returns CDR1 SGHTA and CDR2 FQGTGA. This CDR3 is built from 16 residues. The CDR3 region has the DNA TGTGCCAGCAGTTCACAGGGGTTAAGCTCCTACAATGAGCAGTTCTTC. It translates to CASSSQGLSSYNEQFF.

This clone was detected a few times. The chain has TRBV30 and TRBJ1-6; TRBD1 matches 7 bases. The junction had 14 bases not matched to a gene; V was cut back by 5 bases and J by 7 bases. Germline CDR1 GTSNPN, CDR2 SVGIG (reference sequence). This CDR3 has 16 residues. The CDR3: CAWSTSGTVVNSPLHF. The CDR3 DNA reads TGTGCCTGGTCTACTTCCGGGACAGTAGTGAATTCACCCCTCCACTTT.

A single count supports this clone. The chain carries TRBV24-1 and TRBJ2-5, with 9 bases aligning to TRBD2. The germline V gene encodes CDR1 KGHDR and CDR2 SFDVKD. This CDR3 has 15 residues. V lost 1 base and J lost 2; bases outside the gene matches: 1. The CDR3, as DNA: TGTGCCACCAGTGATTTAGCGGGGGGACAAGAGACCCAGTACTTC. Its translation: CATSDLAGGQETQYF.

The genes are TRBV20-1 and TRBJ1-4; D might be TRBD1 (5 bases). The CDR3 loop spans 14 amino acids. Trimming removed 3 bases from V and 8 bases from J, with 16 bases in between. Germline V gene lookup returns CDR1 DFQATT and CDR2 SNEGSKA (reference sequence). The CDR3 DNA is TGCAGTGCTAGTGGTGGGGGTGGCGAGGAAAAACTGTTTTTT. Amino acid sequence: CSASGGGGEEKLFF.

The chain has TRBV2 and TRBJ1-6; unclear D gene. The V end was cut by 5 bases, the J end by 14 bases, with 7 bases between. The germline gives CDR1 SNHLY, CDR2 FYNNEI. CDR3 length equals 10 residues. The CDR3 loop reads CASSQKALHF. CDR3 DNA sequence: TGTGCCAGCAGTCAAAAGGCCCTCCACTTT.

The chain's CDR3 is CASSLSPRSFSGNTIYF. The CDR3 region has the DNA TGTGCCAGCAGTCTATCTCCGAGGTCCTTCTCTGGAAACACCATATATTTT. This rearrangement joins TRBV6-6 to TRBJ1-3; D not certain. The CDR3 sequence is 17 residues long. V dropped 5 bases and J dropped 0 bases, with 17 bases sitting between them. Germline V CDR1 and CDR2: MNHNY, SVGAGI (reference sequence).

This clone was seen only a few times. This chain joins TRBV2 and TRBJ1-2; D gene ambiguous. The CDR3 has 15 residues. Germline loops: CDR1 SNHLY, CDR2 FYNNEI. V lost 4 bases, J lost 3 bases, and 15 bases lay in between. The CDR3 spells CASSGLEDRDYGYTF. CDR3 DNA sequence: TGTGCCAGCAGTGGCCTCGAGGACCGGGACTATGGCTACACCTTC.

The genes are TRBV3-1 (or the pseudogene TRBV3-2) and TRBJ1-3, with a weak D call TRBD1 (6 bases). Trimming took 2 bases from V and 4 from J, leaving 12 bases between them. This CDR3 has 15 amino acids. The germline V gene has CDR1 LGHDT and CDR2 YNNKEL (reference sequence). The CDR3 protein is CASSQLDSLGNTIYF. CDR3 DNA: TGTGCCAGCAGCCAATTGGACAGTTTAGGAAACACCATATATTTT.

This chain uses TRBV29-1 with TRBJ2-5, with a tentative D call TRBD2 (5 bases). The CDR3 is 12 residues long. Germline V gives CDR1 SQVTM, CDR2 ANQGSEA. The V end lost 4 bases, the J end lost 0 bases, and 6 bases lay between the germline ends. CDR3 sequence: CSVAGNQETQYF. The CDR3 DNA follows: TGCAGCGTTGCCGGGAACCAAGAGACCCAGTACTTC.

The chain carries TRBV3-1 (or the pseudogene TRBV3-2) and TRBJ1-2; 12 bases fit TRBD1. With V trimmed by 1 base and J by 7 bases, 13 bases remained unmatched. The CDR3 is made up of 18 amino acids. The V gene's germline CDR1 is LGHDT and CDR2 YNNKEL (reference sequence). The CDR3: CASSQAPFPGQGAGGYTF. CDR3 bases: TGTGCCAGCAGCCAAGCTCCCTTCCCGGGACAGGGGGCGGGTGGCTACACCTTC.

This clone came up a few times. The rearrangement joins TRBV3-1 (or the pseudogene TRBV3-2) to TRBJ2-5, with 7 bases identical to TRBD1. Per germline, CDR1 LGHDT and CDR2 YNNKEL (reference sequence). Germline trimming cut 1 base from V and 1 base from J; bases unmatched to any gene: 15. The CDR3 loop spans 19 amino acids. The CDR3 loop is CASSQVERQGSFFQETQYF. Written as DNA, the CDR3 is TGTGCCAGCAGCCAAGTAGAGAGACAGGGCTCCTTTTTCCAAGAGACCCAGTACTTC.

CDR3 coding DNA: TGTGCCAGCAGCTCCAGACAGGGGACGGGGACTGAAGCTTTCTTT. Residues: CASSSRQGTGTEAFF. The chain joins TRBV11-3 to TRBJ1-1, with TRBD1 identical over 8 bases. In germline, CDR1 is SGHNT, CDR2 YENEEA. V lost 4 bases, J lost 5 bases, and 9 bases stayed unmatched. The CDR3 has 15 residues.

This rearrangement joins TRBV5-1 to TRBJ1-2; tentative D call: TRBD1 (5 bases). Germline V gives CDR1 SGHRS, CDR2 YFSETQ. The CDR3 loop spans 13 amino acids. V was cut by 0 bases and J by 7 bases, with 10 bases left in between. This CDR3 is CASSLEVGGGYTF. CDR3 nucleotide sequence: TGCGCCAGCAGCTTGGAGGTTGGGGGTGGCTACACCTTC.

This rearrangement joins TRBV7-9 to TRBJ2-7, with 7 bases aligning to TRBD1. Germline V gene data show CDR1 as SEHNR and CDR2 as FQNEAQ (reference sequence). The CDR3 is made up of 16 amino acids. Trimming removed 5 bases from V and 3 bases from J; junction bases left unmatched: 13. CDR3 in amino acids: CASSPSLGQLLYEQYF. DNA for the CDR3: TGTGCCAGCAGCCCAAGCTTGGGACAGCTACTCTACGAGCAGTACTTC.

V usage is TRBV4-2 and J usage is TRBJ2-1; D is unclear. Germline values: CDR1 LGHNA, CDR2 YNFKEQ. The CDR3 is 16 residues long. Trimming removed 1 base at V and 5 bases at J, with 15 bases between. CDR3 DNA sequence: TGTGCCAGCAGCCAAGTTATCTCAGGTCTCGACAATGAGCAGTTCTTC. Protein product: CASSQVISGLDNEQFF.